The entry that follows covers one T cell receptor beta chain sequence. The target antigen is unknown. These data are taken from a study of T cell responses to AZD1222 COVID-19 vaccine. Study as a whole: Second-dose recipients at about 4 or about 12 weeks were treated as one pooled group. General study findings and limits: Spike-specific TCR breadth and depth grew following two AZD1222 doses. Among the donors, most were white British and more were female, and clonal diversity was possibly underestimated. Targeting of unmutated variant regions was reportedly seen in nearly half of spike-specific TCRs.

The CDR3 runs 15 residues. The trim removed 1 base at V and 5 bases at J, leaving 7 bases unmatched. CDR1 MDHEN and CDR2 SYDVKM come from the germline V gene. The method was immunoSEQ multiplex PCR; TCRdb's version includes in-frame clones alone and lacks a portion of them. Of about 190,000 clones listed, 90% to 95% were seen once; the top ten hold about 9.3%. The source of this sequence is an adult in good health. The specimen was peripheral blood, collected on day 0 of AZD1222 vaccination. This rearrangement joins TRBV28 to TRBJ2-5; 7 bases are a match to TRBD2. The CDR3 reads CASSLSAGAWETQYF. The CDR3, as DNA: TGTGCCAGCAGTTTATCCGCGGGAGCTTGGGAGACCCAGTACTTC.